A single sample is the source of the 22 T cell receptor beta chains below, sequenced in a study of regulatory T cells in long-lasting Graves disease (dated by TCRdb to the early 2020s). The time point label, read with the paper, signifies: newly diagnosed GD, antithyroid drugs for less than 3 months. For both TCR sequencing and RNA sequencing, RNA was extracted from PBMCs in TRIzol. The library was built by means of multiplex PCR. The run used an Illumina HiSeq 4000. TCR beta libraries were built with iRepertoire HTBI primers and Arm-PCR amplification of CDR3 regions. TCRdb's own reprocessing of the public reads used fastp at Q25 and MiXCR and kept productive beta chains. Every entry covers one CDR3 protein and lists the most common genes and DNA from its rows. The sample table lists 350,000 to 550,000 distinct CDR3 sequences, around 15% of them with a count of one. The ten largest make up about a quarter of the sample.

The same sample was also used in a study of T cells in Graves' hyperthyroidism and ophthalmopathy.

This sample comprised peripheral blood mononuclear cells (PBMCs), obtained at new diagnosis, from a patient treated with antithyroid drugs. These receptor sequences come from a woman aged 18-30 years with Graves disease. Donor details come from another sample of the same person, matched by shared clones.

This clonotype was observed at least ten times. The chain couples TRBV2 to TRBJ2-5; tentative D call: TRBD1 (6 bases). The CDR3 has 14 amino acids. Germline V CDR1 and CDR2: SNHLY, FYNNEI. Trimming took 8 bases from V and 4 from J, leaving 17 bases between them. The CDR3 loop is CASSRGPARETQYF. In nucleotides, the CDR3 is TGTGCCAGCTCCAGGGGACCGGCCCGAGAGACCCAGTACTTC.

V is TRBV19 and J is TRBJ1-5; unclear D gene. The CDR3 consists of 13 residues. From germline, CDR1 is LNHDA and CDR2 SQIVND (reference sequence). V lost 5 bases to trimming and J lost 3 bases, with 8 bases between them. CDR3 sequence: CASSEGINQPQHF. The CDR3 DNA sequence: TGTGCCAGTAGTGAGGGAATCAATCAGCCCCAGCATTTT. Filled out from reference TRBV19 and TRBJ1-5, the complete variable domain reads DGGITQSPKYLFRKEGQNVTLSCEQNLNHDAMYWYRQDPGQGLRLIYYSQIVNDFQKGDIAEGYSVSREKKESFPLTVTSAQKNPTAFYLCASSEGINQPQHFGDGTRLSIL.

Note on this clonotype: A single base separates this from a much larger clone, so it may be a read error. V and J are TRBV7-2 and TRBJ2-1; 9 bases match TRBD2. Trimming cost V 5 bases and J 0 bases; bases outside gene matches: 2. The CDR3 spans 15 residues. Looked up from germline, CDR1 is SGHTA and CDR2 is FQGNSA. The CDR3 loop reads CASSRTSDSYNEQFF. In nucleotides, the CDR3 is TGTGCCAGCAGCCGGACTAGCGACTCCTACAATGAGCAGTTCTTC.

This clonotype has ten or more counts. The V gene is TRBV28, the J gene TRBJ2-3, with TRBD2 matching over 12 bases. V lost 5 bases and J lost 2; bases outside the gene matches: 5. CDR3 size: 16 residues. Germline values: CDR1 MDHEN, CDR2 SYDVKM. The CDR3 nucleotides read TGTGCCAGCAGTCCGTGGACTAGCGGGATCACAGATACGCAGTATTTT. Protein: CASSPWTSGITDTQYF.

This clonotype was seen repeatedly, ten times or more. The chain has TRBV6-2 or TRBV6-3 and TRBJ2-5; D could derive from TRBD1 or TRBD2 (6 bases each). This CDR3 is 18 amino acids long. Germline values: CDR1 MNHEY, CDR2 SVGEGT. Trimming left V 0 bases short and J 2 bases short, with 19 bases between. CDR3 sequence: CASSYSLGWGARQETQYF. CDR3 coding DNA: TGTGCCAGCAGTTACTCTCTGGGATGGGGGGCGCGACAAGAGACCCAGTACTTC.

The sample holds many counts of this clonotype. One junction end does not reproduce the germline sequence, and a read error may be involved. V usage is TRBV7-2 and J usage is TRBJ2-7; D is possibly TRBD2 (5 bases). The CDR3 loop spans 14 amino acids. In germline, CDR1 is SGHTA, CDR2 FQGNSA. Here the CDR3 DNA reads TGCGCCAGCAGCCAAGAACTAGGTGTCTACGAGCAGTACTTC. Translation: CASSQELGVYEQYF.

This clonotype was seen repeatedly, ten times or more. CDR3 sequence: CASSTRDGEAFF. In nucleotides, the CDR3 is TGTGCCAGCAGCACACGGGACGGTGAAGCTTTCTTT. The genes are TRBV2 and TRBJ1-1; D possibly corresponds to TRBD1 (5 bases). CDR3 length: 12 residues. Germline-derived CDR1 and CDR2 are SNHLY and FYNNEI. V was pared by 6 bases and J by 7 bases, with 12 bases between.

This clonotype occurred many times. The chain combines TRBV6-2 or TRBV6-3 with TRBJ2-1; 10 nucleotides match TRBD2. This CDR3 is built from 15 residues. Per the germline V gene, CDR1 is MNHEY and CDR2 is SVGEGT. J lost 4 bases, V lost 4 bases, and 4 bases had no gene match. This CDR3 is CASSSLAGTYNEQFF. The CDR3 DNA reads as TGTGCCAGCAGTTCACTAGCGGGAACGTACAATGAGCAGTTCTTC.

This clonotype was recorded only once. This may be a read error: a much more frequent sequence differs by one nucleotide. The gene calls are TRBV13 and TRBJ2-1; 11 nucleotides agree with TRBD1. The trim removed 10 bases at V and 6 bases at J, leaving 11 bases unmatched. This CDR3 is built from 15 residues. CDR1 is PRHDT and CDR2 is FYEKMQ in the germline V gene (reference sequence). The DNA for the CDR3 is TGTGCCACCAGAGATCGGGACAGGGGGATCAATGAGCAGTTCTTC. This codes for CATRDRDRGINEQFF. Using reference TRBV13 and TRBJ2-1 for the parts outside the CDR3, the full variable domain is AAGVIQSPRHLIKEKRETATLKCYPIPRHDTVYWYQQGPGQDPQFLISFYEKMQSDKGSIPDRFSAQQFSDYHSELNMSSLELGDSALYFCATRDRDRGINEQFFGPGTRLTVL.

This clonotype showed up many times. The V call is TRBV3-1, the J call TRBJ2-3, with D maybe TRBD2 (6 bases). V lost 4 bases, J lost 1 base, and 12 bases lay in between. The CDR3 contains 15 residues. The germline V gene encodes CDR1 LGHDT and CDR2 YNNKEL (reference sequence). CDR3 sequence: CASSLSGLRTDTQYF. In nucleotides, the CDR3 is TGTGCCAGCAGCCTAAGCGGGCTCCGCACAGATACGCAGTATTTT.

As DNA, the CDR3 is TGTGCCAGCAGTTACGTGGGGGCGGGAGGGCAAAATACGCAGTATTTT. Encoded protein: CASSYVGAGGQNTQYF. The chain has TRBV6-5 and TRBJ2-3, with TRBD2 matching 9 bases. The CDR3 has 16 residues. Germline values: CDR1 MNHEY, CDR2 SVGAGI. V dropped 2 bases and J dropped 7; count of bases not matched to a gene: 10.

This clonotype appeared a few times. The chain carries TRBV9 and TRBJ2-3; D is undetermined. The ends were cut back, 0 bases at V and 0 bases at J, with 8 bases in the middle. CDR3 length equals 15 residues. Looked up from germline, CDR1 is SGDLS and CDR2 is YYNGEE. This chain's CDR3 is CASSVGAVSTDTQYF. The CDR3 region has the DNA TGTGCCAGCAGCGTAGGGGCGGTTAGCACAGATACGCAGTATTTT.

The chain recombines TRBV20-1 with TRBJ2-7, with D perhaps matching TRBD1 (6 bases). Trimming took off 4 bases at V and 0 bases at J, with 13 bases between the two ends. This CDR3 contains 14 residues. Germline CDR1 reads DFQATT; CDR2 reads SNEGSKA (reference sequence). The CDR3 DNA is TGCAGTGCTACCCCACGGACAGTCTCCTACGAGCAGTACTTC. It specifies CSATPRTVSYEQYF.

Ten or more counts support this clonotype. The CDR3 loop is CASRQGARAFF. CDR3 DNA sequence: TGTGCCAGTCGACAGGGGGCACGAGCTTTCTTT. The chain uses TRBV28 and TRBJ1-1, with TRBD1 matching 10 bases. The CDR3 consists of 11 residues. J was trimmed by 10 bases and V by 9 bases; bases with no gene match: 5. The germline V gene has CDR1 MDHEN and CDR2 SYDVKM.

In this sample, this clonotype turned up many times. J is TRBJ1-1 and V is TRBV28; tentative D call: TRBD1 (6 bases). This CDR3 is 16 amino acids long. The V gene lost 7 bases and the J gene lost 4 bases, with 22 bases spanning the gap. In germline, CDR1 is MDHEN, CDR2 SYDVKM. For the CDR3, the DNA is TGTGCCAGCAAACCTCCGGGACACCAGGTGGGCACTGAAGCTTTCTTT. Protein: CASKPPGHQVGTEAFF.

At least ten counts were recorded for this clonotype. This chain joins TRBV27 and TRBJ2-7; TRBD1 might be the D (6 bases). The CDR3 sequence is 15 residues long. The germline V gene encodes CDR1 MNHEY and CDR2 SMNVEV (reference sequence). V lost 6 bases and J lost 4, with 19 bases in between. The CDR3 coding sequence is TGTGCCAGCAGCCCTCCCAGGGGCTCTCAATACGAGCAGTACTTC. Protein product: CASSPPRGSQYEQYF.

A word on this clonotype: A read error is possible here, since a much larger clone lies one base away. V usage is TRBV20-1 and J usage is TRBJ2-7; 10 positions match TRBD2. CDR3 size: 15 residues. The V and J ends lost 6 bases and 7 bases, in that order; junction bases with no gene match: 15. Germline CDR1 DFQATT, CDR2 SNEGSKA (reference sequence). The CDR3: CSATQSLAGWGEQYF. CDR3 DNA sequence: TGCAGTGCCACGCAATCACTAGCGGGGTGGGGTGAGCAGTACTTC.

This clonotype was counted ten times or more. The genes are TRBV28 and TRBJ2-1; no clear D gene. CDR1 and CDR2 (germline): MDHEN, SYDVKM. V was clipped by 2 bases and J by 9 bases, with 8 bases between them. The CDR3 totals 12 residues. As DNA, the CDR3 is TGTGCCAGCAGTTTAGGCATGGGTGAGCAGTTCTTC. This encodes CASSLGMGEQFF. Complete variable domain (other parts from reference TRBV28 and TRBJ2-1): DVKVTQSSRYLVKRTGEKVFLECVQDMDHENMFWYRQDPGLGLRLIYFSYDVKMKEKGDIPEGYSVSREKKERFSLILESASTNQTSMYLCASSLGMGEQFFGPGTRLTVL.

There are a few counts of this clonotype. The J gene is TRBJ1-1, the V gene TRBV14; TRBD1 might be the D (5 bases). There are 16 residues in the CDR3. The ends were cut back, 2 bases at V and 10 bases at J, with 23 bases in the middle. The germline gives CDR1 SGHDN, CDR2 FVKESK. The CDR3, as DNA: TGTGCCAGCAGCCAAAGGGGCCTTGGGTGGGGCAGGAGAGCTTTCTTT. Protein product: CASSQRGLGWGRRAFF.

The chain has TRBV20-1 and TRBJ1-2; D remains ambiguous. CDR3 length: 8 residues. Trimming removed 8 bases from V and 6 bases from J, with 4 bases in between. Germline V CDR1 and CDR2: DFQATT, SNEGSKA (reference sequence). The CDR3 reads CSPNGYTF. CDR3 in DNA: TGCAGTCCTAATGGCTACACCTTC.

The gene calls are TRBV5-6 and TRBJ2-3; 8 bases map to TRBD2. Unmatched junction bases numbered 18, after V lost 5 bases and J lost 7 bases. CDR1 is SGHDT, CDR2 YYEEEE, per germline. CDR3 length: 17 amino acids. CDR3 in DNA: TGTGCCAGCAGTTCACGGGAGCGGGAGAGGTTTTTAAATACGCAGTATTTT. Encoded protein: CASSSRERERFLNTQYF.

This clonotype showed up many times. The chain couples TRBV11-2 to TRBJ1-2; D is perhaps TRBD1 (5 bases). Germline V CDR1 and CDR2: SGHAT, FQNNGV. The CDR3 spans 13 residues. V was clipped by 0 bases and J by 7 bases, with 9 bases between them. CDR3 region: CASSLDQGTGYTF. The CDR3 nucleotides read TGTGCCAGCAGCTTAGATCAGGGAACTGGCTACACCTTC.